Listed below are T cell receptor beta chains from one sample, sequenced in a study of T-cell reconstitution after alpha-beta-depleted transplantation in children. One entry per CDR3 protein results from TCRdb running MiXCR on the PCR reads. Counted here are a few hundred thousand distinct CDR3 sequences, roughly a tenth occurring once; the ten biggest clones make up about 5%. This specimen was PBMCs from the stem cell graft donor, taken from the stem cell graft. The receptors were gathered from a human donor who donated a stem cell graft to a child with SCID. The CDR3 runs from the conserved cysteine through the conserved F or W. Fields, in order: V gene, D gene, clone size, J gene, CDR3 DNA, CDR3 protein. The D gene is left open where the match is weak. Rows may omit the clone size; those that give it use once, few, many or a size class.

v_call: TRBV12-3/TRBV12-4; d_call: .; clone_size: many; j_call: TRBJ1-5; cdr3_nt: TGTGCCAGCAGTCCTATCGGGGGGGCGAGGAGCAATCAGCCCCAGCATTTT; cdr3_aa: CASSPIGGARSNQPQHF
v_call: TRBV20-1; d_call: .; clone_size: .; j_call: TRBJ2-2; cdr3_nt: TGCAGTGCTACTTCCCTCTCGAACACCGGGGAGCTGTTTTTT; cdr3_aa: CSATSLSNTGELFF
v_call: TRBV10-3; d_call: .; clone_size: many; j_call: TRBJ1-1; cdr3_nt: TGTGCCATCAGTGAGTATAGTTCACAGAACACTGAAGCTTTCTTT; cdr3_aa: CAISEYSSQNTEAFF
v_call: TRBV10-3; d_call: .; clone_size: many; j_call: TRBJ2-7; cdr3_nt: TGTGCCATCAGTGAGTCGGGCCAGAGGTACGAGCAGTACTTC; cdr3_aa: CAISESGQRYEQYF
v_call: TRBV10-3; d_call: TRBD2; clone_size: many; j_call: TRBJ2-5; cdr3_nt: TGTGCCATCAGTGCACTAGCGGGGAGGAGCGAGACCCAGTACTTC; cdr3_aa: CAISALAGRSETQYF
v_call: TRBV12-3/TRBV12-4; d_call: .; clone_size: many; j_call: TRBJ2-2; cdr3_nt: TGTGCCAGCAATAGGGGCACCGGGGAGCTGTTTTTT; cdr3_aa: CASNRGTGELFF
v_call: TRBV18; d_call: TRBD1; clone_size: many; j_call: TRBJ1-2; cdr3_nt: TGTGCCAGCTCACCAGACAGGGGGCTCGGCTACACCTTC; cdr3_aa: CASSPDRGLGYTF
v_call: TRBV5-1; d_call: TRBD1; clone_size: .; j_call: TRBJ2-3; cdr3_nt: TGCGCCAGCGGCGACAGGGCGGAAGATACGCAGTATTTT; cdr3_aa: CASGDRAEDTQYF
v_call: TRBV20-1; d_call: TRBD1; clone_size: many; j_call: TRBJ1-4; cdr3_nt: TGCAGTGCTAGGGGACAGGGGGCTGGGGAAAAACTGTTTTTT; cdr3_aa: CSARGQGAGEKLFF
v_call: TRBV4-2; d_call: TRBD1; clone_size: many; j_call: TRBJ1-1; cdr3_nt: TGTGCCAGCAGGGTCTCCGACAGGGTGAACGCTGAAGCTTTCTTT; cdr3_aa: CASRVSDRVNAEAFF
v_call: TRBV7-2; d_call: TRBD1; clone_size: many; j_call: TRBJ2-7; cdr3_nt: TGTGCCAGCAGTTTCACGACAGGGAGCTACGAGCAGTACTTC; cdr3_aa: CASSFTTGSYEQYF
v_call: TRBV12-3/TRBV12-4; d_call: .; clone_size: many; j_call: TRBJ2-2; cdr3_nt: TGTGCCAGCAGACCCTACAGGGGAGGCACCGGGGAGCTGTTTTTT; cdr3_aa: CASRPYRGGTGELFF
v_call: TRBV7-2; d_call: TRBD2; clone_size: many; j_call: TRBJ2-2; cdr3_nt: TGTGCCAGCAGCTTATCCGGGACTAGAGTGGCCGGGGAGCTGTTTTTT; cdr3_aa: CASSLSGTRVAGELFF
v_call: TRBV5-1; d_call: .; clone_size: .; j_call: TRBJ2-1; cdr3_nt: TGCGCCAGCGGGACTAGGACAGGGAGCTACAATGAGCAGTTCTTC; cdr3_aa: CASGTRTGSYNEQFF
v_call: TRBV5-1; d_call: .; clone_size: many; j_call: TRBJ1-2; cdr3_nt: TGCGCCAGCAGCTTGGAAAACTACTATGGCTACACCTTC; cdr3_aa: CASSLENYYGYTF
v_call: TRBV15; d_call: TRBD1; clone_size: many; j_call: TRBJ1-5; cdr3_nt: TGTGCCACCAGCAGAGGACAGGGGGCTAATCAGCCCCAGCATTTT; cdr3_aa: CATSRGQGANQPQHF
v_call: TRBV7-8; d_call: .; clone_size: many; j_call: TRBJ2-2; cdr3_nt: TGTGCCAGCAGCCCCGGGGGTCTCGGGACCACCGGGGAGCTGTTTTTT; cdr3_aa: CASSPGGLGTTGELFF
v_call: TRBV4-2; d_call: .; clone_size: many; j_call: TRBJ1-2; cdr3_nt: TGTGCCAGCAGCCAACTAACCCACTATGGCTACACCTTC; cdr3_aa: CASSQLTHYGYTF
v_call: TRBV7-9; d_call: .; clone_size: many; j_call: TRBJ2-7; cdr3_nt: TGTGCCAGCAGCTTATGGTCGGTCGAGCAGTACTTC; cdr3_aa: CASSLWSVEQYF
v_call: TRBV20-1; d_call: .; clone_size: few; j_call: TRBJ1-1; cdr3_nt: TGCTGTGCCGCCGGGGGGATGGCAAATGGGGACACTGAAGCTTTCTTT; cdr3_aa: CCAAGGMANGDTEAFF
v_call: TRBV5-1; d_call: .; clone_size: many; j_call: TRBJ2-3; cdr3_nt: TGCGCCAGCAGCCTCGGACGTCCGGATACGCAGTATTTT; cdr3_aa: CASSLGRPDTQYF
v_call: TRBV29-1; d_call: .; clone_size: few; j_call: TRBJ2-1; cdr3_nt: TGCAGCGTTGGGGACAAGGGGGGCTACAATGAGCAGTTCTTC; cdr3_aa: CSVGDKGGYNEQFF
v_call: TRBV18; d_call: TRBD1; clone_size: many; j_call: TRBJ1-6; cdr3_nt: TGTGCCAGCTCACCACAAATGGGGACAGGGGACTCACCCCTCCACTTT; cdr3_aa: CASSPQMGTGDSPLHF
v_call: TRBV5-1; d_call: .; clone_size: many; j_call: TRBJ1-1; cdr3_nt: TGCGCCAGCAGCTTGGGACCCCAGGTCCGGGGGGCTTTCTTT; cdr3_aa: CASSLGPQVRGAFF
v_call: TRBV14; d_call: TRBD2; clone_size: many; j_call: TRBJ2-5; cdr3_nt: TGTGCCAGCAGCCGACGGGCACTAGCGGGGGTGAAGACCCAGTACTTC; cdr3_aa: CASSRRALAGVKTQYF
v_call: TRBV5-1; d_call: .; clone_size: many; j_call: TRBJ1-1; cdr3_nt: TGCGCCAGCAGCCTCCAGGGTCTTTCCTTTGGGAACACTGAAGCTTTCTTT; cdr3_aa: CASSLQGLSFGNTEAFF
v_call: TRBV7-2; d_call: .; clone_size: many; j_call: TRBJ2-1; cdr3_nt: TGTGCCAGCAGCTTAGACCGACCCTCCTACAATGAGCAGTTCTTC; cdr3_aa: CASSLDRPSYNEQFF
v_call: TRBV7-6; d_call: .; clone_size: once; j_call: TRBJ1-1; cdr3_nt: TGTGCCAGCAGCTTAGCTTGGGAGAACACTGAAGCTTTCTTT; cdr3_aa: CASSLAWENTEAFF
v_call: TRBV20-1; d_call: .; clone_size: many; j_call: TRBJ2-1; cdr3_nt: TGCAGTGCAACGCCCTCAGGAAATGAGCAGTTCTTC; cdr3_aa: CSATPSGNEQFF
v_call: TRBV12-3/TRBV12-4; d_call: TRBD1; clone_size: many; j_call: TRBJ1-4; cdr3_nt: TGTGCCAGCAACCTAGGACAGGGGGAAAAACTGTTTTTT; cdr3_aa: CASNLGQGEKLFF
v_call: TRBV3-1; d_call: TRBD2; clone_size: many; j_call: TRBJ2-1; cdr3_nt: TGTGCCAGCAGCCCGGGACTAGCGGGGGGGCTCCGAGAGCAGTTCTTC; cdr3_aa: CASSPGLAGGLREQFF
v_call: TRBV12-3/TRBV12-4; d_call: .; clone_size: many; j_call: TRBJ1-5; cdr3_nt: TGTGCCAGCAGTTTGGTGAACAATCAGCCCCAGCATTTT; cdr3_aa: CASSLVNNQPQHF
v_call: TRBV21-1; d_call: .; clone_size: many; j_call: TRBJ2-2; cdr3_nt: .; cdr3_aa: CASSPWGQGATGELFF
v_call: TRBV7-9; d_call: TRBD1; clone_size: many; j_call: TRBJ1-6; cdr3_nt: TGTGCCACAGAACAGGGGGCCGAACCTAATTCACCCCTCCACTTT; cdr3_aa: CATEQGAEPNSPLHF
v_call: TRBV27; d_call: .; clone_size: many; j_call: TRBJ2-5; cdr3_nt: TGTGCCAGCAGTCCCATCCGAGTGACAGTCGAGACCCAGTACTTC; cdr3_aa: CASSPIRVTVETQYF
v_call: TRBV5-1; d_call: .; clone_size: many; j_call: TRBJ2-5; cdr3_nt: TGCGCCAGCAGCTTCGGCCCACAAGAGACCCAGTACTTC; cdr3_aa: CASSFGPQETQYF
v_call: TRBV20-1; d_call: TRBD2; clone_size: few; j_call: TRBJ2-5; cdr3_nt: TGCAGTGCTACCTTAGCGGGGCAAGAGACCCAGTACTTC; cdr3_aa: CSATLAGQETQYF
v_call: TRBV7-8; d_call: TRBD2; clone_size: many; j_call: TRBJ2-7; cdr3_nt: TGTGCCAGCAGCTTAGCGTTAATAGCGGGGACTTCCTACGAGCAGTACTTC; cdr3_aa: CASSLALIAGTSYEQYF
v_call: TRBV29-1; d_call: .; clone_size: many; j_call: TRBJ2-1; cdr3_nt: TGCAGCGTTGAGTCAAGCTCCTACAATGAGCAGTTCTTC; cdr3_aa: CSVESSSYNEQFF
v_call: TRBV20-1; d_call: TRBD1; clone_size: few; j_call: TRBJ2-4; cdr3_nt: TGCTGTGCTACCCGGGACAGGGGGCGTGAAGCCAAAAACATTCAGTACTTC; cdr3_aa: CCATRDRGREAKNIQYF
v_call: TRBV7-2; d_call: .; clone_size: many; j_call: TRBJ2-7; cdr3_nt: TGTGCCAGCAGCTTAGAACAGGGTTCCTACGAGCAGTACTTC; cdr3_aa: CASSLEQGSYEQYF
v_call: TRBV20-1; d_call: TRBD1; clone_size: many; j_call: TRBJ2-3; cdr3_nt: TGCAGTGCTGGAAGGACAGGGGTACCAGATACGCAGTATTTT; cdr3_aa: CSAGRTGVPDTQYF
v_call: TRBV6-5; d_call: .; clone_size: many; j_call: TRBJ2-7; cdr3_nt: TGTGCCAGCAGTTACTCGGCCGGGTACGAGCAGTACTTC; cdr3_aa: CASSYSAGYEQYF
v_call: TRBV7-8; d_call: TRBD2; clone_size: many; j_call: TRBJ2-7; cdr3_nt: TGTGCCAGCAGCCCCGCCCTAGCGGGGGTTCCCTACGAGCAGTACTTC; cdr3_aa: CASSPALAGVPYEQYF
v_call: TRBV5-1; d_call: TRBD2; clone_size: many; j_call: TRBJ2-3; cdr3_nt: TGCGCCAGCAGCAAGCCAGGCGGGGGGCCTAGCACAGATACGCAGTATTTT; cdr3_aa: CASSKPGGGPSTDTQYF
v_call: TRBV3-1; d_call: .; clone_size: many; j_call: TRBJ1-2; cdr3_nt: TGTGCCAGCAGCCAAGATTCGGGACGGAACTATGGCTACACCTTC; cdr3_aa: CASSQDSGRNYGYTF
v_call: TRBV5-1; d_call: TRBD1; clone_size: many; j_call: TRBJ1-1; cdr3_nt: TGCGCCAGCAGCTTGAGGACAGGGGCCACGAACACTGAAGCTTTCTTT; cdr3_aa: CASSLRTGATNTEAFF
v_call: TRBV9; d_call: TRBD1; clone_size: many; j_call: TRBJ1-2; cdr3_nt: TGTGCCAGCAGCGTGGTAGGGGGCCTTGACTATGGCTACACCTTC; cdr3_aa: CASSVVGGLDYGYTF
v_call: TRBV27; d_call: .; clone_size: many; j_call: TRBJ2-1; cdr3_nt: TGTGCCAGCAGTTTATGGACGGGGGATGAGCAGTTCTTC; cdr3_aa: CASSLWTGDEQFF
v_call: TRBV4-2; d_call: .; clone_size: few; j_call: TRBJ2-3; cdr3_nt: TGTGCCAGCAGCCAAGACGGCGGCGGGCCTAGCACAGATACGCAGTATTTT; cdr3_aa: CASSQDGGGPSTDTQYF
v_call: TRBV20-1; d_call: TRBD1; clone_size: many; j_call: TRBJ2-1; cdr3_nt: TGCAGTGCGTTTCGCGGGACAGGGTCCTACAATGAGCAGTTCTTC; cdr3_aa: CSAFRGTGSYNEQFF
v_call: TRBV6-2/TRBV6-3; d_call: .; clone_size: many; j_call: TRBJ2-5; cdr3_nt: TGTGCCAGCAGTTACTCGGGGGCAAGGGGAGAGACCCAGTACTTC; cdr3_aa: CASSYSGARGETQYF
v_call: TRBV15; d_call: .; clone_size: .; j_call: TRBJ1-1; cdr3_nt: TGTGCCACCAGCAGAGATCGGGGGTCGGCAGCTTTCTTT; cdr3_aa: CATSRDRGSAAFF